What follows is one T cell receptor beta chain and its context. Its target is unknown. Per germline, CDR1 SGDLS and CDR2 YYNGEE. The CDR3 has 14 residues. Trimming took 0 bases from V and 2 from J, leaving 6 bases between them. This record belongs to a study of Tregs in tolerant kidney transplant recipients. Whole-study results and caveats: Tolerant patients' donor-specific Tregs expanded beyond overall Tregs, suggesting antigen-driven growth. Few patients were studied, so findings need validation in larger groups. Nucleotide sequences could not be compared across some patients' samples due to primer changes.

Unstimulated Tregs (CD4+CD25+CD127-) and CD4+CD25- non-Tregs were sorted from PBMCs. The table came from immunoSEQ multiplex PCR; TCRdb's copy has only in-frame clones and leaves some out. The table has about 110,000 clones, about 90% seen once. The chain carries TRBV9 and TRBJ1-3; D is perhaps TRBD1 (6 bases). The source was CD4+ T cells from blood, collected before the transplant. This clonotype was sampled from a human donor who received a combined kidney and bone marrow transplant. Here the CDR3 reads CASSVGTAGNTIYF. CDR3 bases: TGTGCCAGCAGCGTAGGGACAGCTGGAAACACCATATATTTT.